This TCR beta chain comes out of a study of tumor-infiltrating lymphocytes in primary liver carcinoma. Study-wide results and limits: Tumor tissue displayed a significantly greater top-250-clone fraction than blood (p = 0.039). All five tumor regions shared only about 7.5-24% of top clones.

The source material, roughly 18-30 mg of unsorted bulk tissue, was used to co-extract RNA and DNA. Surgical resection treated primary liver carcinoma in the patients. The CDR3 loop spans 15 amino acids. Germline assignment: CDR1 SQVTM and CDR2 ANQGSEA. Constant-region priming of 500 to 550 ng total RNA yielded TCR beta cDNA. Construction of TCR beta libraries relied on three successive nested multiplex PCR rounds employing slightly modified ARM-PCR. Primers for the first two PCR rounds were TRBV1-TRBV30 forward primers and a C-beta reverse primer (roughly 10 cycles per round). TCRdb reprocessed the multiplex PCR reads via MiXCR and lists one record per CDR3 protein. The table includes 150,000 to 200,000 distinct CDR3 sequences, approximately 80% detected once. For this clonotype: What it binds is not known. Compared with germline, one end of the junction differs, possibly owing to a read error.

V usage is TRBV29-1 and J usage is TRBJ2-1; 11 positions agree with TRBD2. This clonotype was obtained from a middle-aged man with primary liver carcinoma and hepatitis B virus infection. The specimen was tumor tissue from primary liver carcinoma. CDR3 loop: CSGGLAGGFYNERFF. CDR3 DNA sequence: TGCAGCGGTGGATTAGCGGGAGGGTTCTACAATGAGCGGTTCTTC.